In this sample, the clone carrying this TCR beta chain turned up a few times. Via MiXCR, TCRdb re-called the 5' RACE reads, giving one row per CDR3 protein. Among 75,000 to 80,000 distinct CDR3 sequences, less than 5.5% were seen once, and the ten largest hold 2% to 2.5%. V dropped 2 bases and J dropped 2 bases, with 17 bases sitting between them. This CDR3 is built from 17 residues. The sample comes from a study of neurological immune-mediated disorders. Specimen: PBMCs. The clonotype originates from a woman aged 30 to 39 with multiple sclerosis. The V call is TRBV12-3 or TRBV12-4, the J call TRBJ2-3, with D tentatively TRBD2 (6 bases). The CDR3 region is CASSLRAIAGYTDTQYF. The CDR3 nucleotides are TGTGCCAGCAGTTTAAGGGCTATCGCGGGGTACACAGATACGCAGTATTTT.